The table lists the clone carrying this T cell receptor (beta chain) with a count of one. TCRdb keeps only in-frame clones here, not all; method: immunoSEQ multiplex PCR. The data hold approximately 100,000 clones, with 80% to 95% observed a single time. This record comes from a study of blood T cell repertoires in COVID-19. The receptor was derived from a man between 65 and 80 years old with acute or convalescent COVID-19. Sequences were obtained from peripheral blood.

CDR3 bases: TGTGCCAGCAGCCGGAGCTCCTACGAGCAGTACTTC. Translated, it gives CASSRSSYEQYF. V and J are TRBV6-6 and TRBJ2-7; D not resolved. The CDR3 contains 12 residues. The germline V gene has CDR1 MNHNY and CDR2 SVGAGI (reference sequence). V was cut by 6 bases and J by 0 bases, with 6 bases left in between.